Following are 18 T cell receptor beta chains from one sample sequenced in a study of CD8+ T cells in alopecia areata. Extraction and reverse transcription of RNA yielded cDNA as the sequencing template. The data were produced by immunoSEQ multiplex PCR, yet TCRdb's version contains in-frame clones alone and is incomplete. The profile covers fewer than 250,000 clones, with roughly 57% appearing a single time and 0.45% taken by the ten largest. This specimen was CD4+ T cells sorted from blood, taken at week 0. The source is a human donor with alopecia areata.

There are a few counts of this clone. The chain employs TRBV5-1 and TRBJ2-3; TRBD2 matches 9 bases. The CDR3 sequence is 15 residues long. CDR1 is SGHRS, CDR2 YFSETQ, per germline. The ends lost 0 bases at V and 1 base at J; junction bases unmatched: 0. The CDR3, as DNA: TGCGCCAGCAGCTTGGGGACTAGCGGCACAGATACGCAGTATTTT. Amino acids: CASSLGTSGTDTQYF.

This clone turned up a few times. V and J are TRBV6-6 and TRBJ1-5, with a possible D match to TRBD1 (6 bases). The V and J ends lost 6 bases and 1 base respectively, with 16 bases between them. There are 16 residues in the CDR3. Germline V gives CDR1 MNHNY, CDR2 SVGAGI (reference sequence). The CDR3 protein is CASSSNREASNQPQHF. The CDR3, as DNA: TGTGCCAGCAGCAGTAACAGGGAAGCGAGCAATCAGCCCCAGCATTTT.

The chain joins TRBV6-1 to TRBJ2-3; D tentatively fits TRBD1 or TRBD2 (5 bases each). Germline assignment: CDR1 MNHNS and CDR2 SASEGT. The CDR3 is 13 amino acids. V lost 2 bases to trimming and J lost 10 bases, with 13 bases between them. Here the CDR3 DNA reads TGTGCCAGCAGTGAACCCAGGGTGGGGGCGCAGTATTTT. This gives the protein CASSEPRVGAQYF.

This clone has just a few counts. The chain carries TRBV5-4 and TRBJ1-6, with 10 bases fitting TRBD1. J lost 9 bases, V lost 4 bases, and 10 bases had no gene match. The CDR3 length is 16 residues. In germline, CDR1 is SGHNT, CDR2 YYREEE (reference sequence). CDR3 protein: CASSDDRGPASSPLHF. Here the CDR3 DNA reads TGTGCCAGCAGCGACGACAGGGGGCCGGCCAGTTCACCCCTCCACTTT.

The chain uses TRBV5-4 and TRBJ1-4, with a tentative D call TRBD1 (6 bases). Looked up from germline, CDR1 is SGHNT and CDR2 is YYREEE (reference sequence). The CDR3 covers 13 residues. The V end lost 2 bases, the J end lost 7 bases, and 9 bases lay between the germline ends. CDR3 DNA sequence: TGTGCCAGCAGCTTACAGGGTGGTGAAAAACTGTTTTTT. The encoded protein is CASSLQGGEKLFF.

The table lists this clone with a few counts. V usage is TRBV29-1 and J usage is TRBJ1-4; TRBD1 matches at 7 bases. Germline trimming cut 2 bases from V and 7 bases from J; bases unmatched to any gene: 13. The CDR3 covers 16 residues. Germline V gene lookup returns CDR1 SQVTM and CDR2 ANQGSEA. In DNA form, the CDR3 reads TGCAGCGTTGAAAGCTTTAAAGGGGGCGCAGGTGAAAAACTGTTTTTT. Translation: CSVESFKGGAGEKLFF.

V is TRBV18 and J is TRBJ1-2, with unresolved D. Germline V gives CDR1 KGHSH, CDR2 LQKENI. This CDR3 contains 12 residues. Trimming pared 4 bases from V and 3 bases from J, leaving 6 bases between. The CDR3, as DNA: TGTGCCAGCTCACTCAGAGACTATGGCTACACCTTC. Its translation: CASSLRDYGYTF.

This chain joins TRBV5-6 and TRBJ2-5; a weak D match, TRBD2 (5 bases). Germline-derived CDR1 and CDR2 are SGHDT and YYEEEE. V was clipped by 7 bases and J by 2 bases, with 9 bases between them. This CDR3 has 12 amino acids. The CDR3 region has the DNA TGTGCCAGCCGGGGATCGCAAGAGACCCAGTACTTC. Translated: CASRGSQETQYF.

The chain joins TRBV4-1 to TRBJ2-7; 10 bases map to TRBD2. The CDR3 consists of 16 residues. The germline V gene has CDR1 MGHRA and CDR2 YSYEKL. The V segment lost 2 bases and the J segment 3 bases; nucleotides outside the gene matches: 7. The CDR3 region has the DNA TGCGCCAGCAGCCAAAAGGGACTAGCGTCACACTACGAGCAGTACTTC. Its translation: CASSQKGLASHYEQYF.

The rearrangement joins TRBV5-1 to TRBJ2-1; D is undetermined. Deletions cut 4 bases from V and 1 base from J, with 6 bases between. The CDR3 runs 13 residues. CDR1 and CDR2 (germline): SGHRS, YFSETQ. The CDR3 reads CASSPGSYNEQFF. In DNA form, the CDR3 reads TGCGCCAGCAGCCCCGGGTCCTACAATGAGCAGTTCTTC.

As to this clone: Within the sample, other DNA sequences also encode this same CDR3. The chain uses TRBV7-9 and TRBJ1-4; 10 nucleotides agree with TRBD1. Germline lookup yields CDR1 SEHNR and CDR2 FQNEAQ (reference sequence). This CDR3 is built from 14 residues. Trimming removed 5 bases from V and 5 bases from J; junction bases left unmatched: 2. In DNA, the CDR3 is TGTGCCAGCAGCCTGGGACAGGGGAATGAAAAACTGTTTTTT. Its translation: CASSLGQGNEKLFF.

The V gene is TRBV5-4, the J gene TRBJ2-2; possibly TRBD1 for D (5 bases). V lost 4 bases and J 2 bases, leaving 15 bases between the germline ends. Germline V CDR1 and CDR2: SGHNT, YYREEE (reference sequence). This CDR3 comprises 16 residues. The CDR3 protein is CASSTWSGHNTGELFF. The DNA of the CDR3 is TGTGCCAGCAGCACTTGGTCCGGACACAACACCGGGGAGCTGTTTTTT.

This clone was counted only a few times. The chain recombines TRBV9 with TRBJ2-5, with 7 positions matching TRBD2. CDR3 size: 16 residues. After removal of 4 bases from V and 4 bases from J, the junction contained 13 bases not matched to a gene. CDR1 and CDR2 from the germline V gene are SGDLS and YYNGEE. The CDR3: CASSSQAWGGRETQYF. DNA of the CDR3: TGTGCCAGCAGCTCTCAAGCGTGGGGGGGAAGAGAGACCCAGTACTTC.

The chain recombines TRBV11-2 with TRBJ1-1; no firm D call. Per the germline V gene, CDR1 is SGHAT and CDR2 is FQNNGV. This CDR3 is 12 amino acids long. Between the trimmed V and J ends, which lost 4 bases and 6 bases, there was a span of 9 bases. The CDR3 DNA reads TGTGCCAGCAGCTCAGAGGGTCCTGAAGCTTTCTTT. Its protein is CASSSEGPEAFF.

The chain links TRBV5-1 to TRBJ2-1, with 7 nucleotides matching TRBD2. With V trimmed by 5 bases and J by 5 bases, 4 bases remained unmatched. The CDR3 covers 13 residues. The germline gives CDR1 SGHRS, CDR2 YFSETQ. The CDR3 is CASRRGIDNEQFF. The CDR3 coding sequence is TGCGCCAGCAGGCGGGGGATAGACAATGAGCAGTTCTTC.

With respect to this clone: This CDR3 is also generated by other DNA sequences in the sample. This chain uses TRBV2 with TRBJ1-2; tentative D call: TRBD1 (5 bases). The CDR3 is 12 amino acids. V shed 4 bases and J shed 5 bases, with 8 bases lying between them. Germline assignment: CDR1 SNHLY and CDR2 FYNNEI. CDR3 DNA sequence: TGTGCCAGCAGTGGTCAGGGATATGGCTACACCTTC. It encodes CASSGQGYGYTF.

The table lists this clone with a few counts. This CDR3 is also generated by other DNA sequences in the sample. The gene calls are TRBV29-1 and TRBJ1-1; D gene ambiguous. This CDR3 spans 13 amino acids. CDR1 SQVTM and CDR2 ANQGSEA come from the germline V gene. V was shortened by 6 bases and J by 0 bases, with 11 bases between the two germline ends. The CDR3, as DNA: TGCAGCGTCAGGAGGAGCCTGAACACTGAAGCTTTCTTT. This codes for CSVRRSLNTEAFF.

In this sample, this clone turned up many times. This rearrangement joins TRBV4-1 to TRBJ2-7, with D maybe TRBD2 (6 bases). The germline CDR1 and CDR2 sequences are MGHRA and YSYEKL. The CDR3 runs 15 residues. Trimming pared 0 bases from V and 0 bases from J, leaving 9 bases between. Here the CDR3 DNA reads TGCGCCAGCAGCCAAGAAGAGGACTACTCCTACGAGCAGTACTTC. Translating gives CASSQEEDYSYEQYF.